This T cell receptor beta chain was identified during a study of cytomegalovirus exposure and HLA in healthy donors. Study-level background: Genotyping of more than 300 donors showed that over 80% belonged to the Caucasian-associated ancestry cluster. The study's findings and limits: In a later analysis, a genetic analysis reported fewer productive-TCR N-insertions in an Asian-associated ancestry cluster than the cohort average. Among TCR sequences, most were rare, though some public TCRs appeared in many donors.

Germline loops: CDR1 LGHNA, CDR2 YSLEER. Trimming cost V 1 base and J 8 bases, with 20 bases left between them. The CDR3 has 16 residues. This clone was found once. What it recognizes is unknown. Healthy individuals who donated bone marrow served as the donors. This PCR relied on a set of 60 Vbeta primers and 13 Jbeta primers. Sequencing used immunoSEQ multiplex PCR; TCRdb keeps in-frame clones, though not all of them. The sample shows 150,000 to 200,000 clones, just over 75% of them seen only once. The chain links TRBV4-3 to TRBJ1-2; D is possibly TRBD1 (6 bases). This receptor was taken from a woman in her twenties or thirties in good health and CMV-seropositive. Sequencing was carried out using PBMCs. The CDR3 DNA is TGCGCCAGCAGCCAAGGGGGACCGGGACACGAGTCGGGCTACACCTTC. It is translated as CASSQGGPGHESGYTF.